Presented here are 9 T cell receptor beta chains from one specimen sequenced in a study of cytomegalovirus exposure and HLA in healthy donors. Primers: 60 Vbeta forward and 13 Jbeta reverse. Produced via immunoSEQ multiplex PCR; TCRdb's table is partial and in-frame only. The profile covers 120,000 to 150,000 clones, with roughly 76% appearing a single time and 2.5% to 3.5% taken by the ten largest. The sequenced material came from PBMCs. The receptor set was obtained from a woman aged 25-40 years in good health and CMV-seronegative.

The chain joins TRBV28 to TRBJ1-5; 7 positions agree with TRBD1. The V gene end was trimmed by 5 bases and the J gene end by 11 bases; junction bases not matched to a gene: 15. CDR1 is MDHEN, CDR2 SYDVKM, per germline. The CDR3 extends over 15 amino acids. The CDR3 sequence: CASSTGTAPSRTQHF. CDR3 nucleotides: TGTGCCAGCAGTACCGGGACAGCTCCCTCCCGGACCCAGCATTTT.

The J gene is TRBJ1-5, the V gene TRBV6-6; no firm D call. V was pared by 2 bases and J by 0 bases, with 5 bases between. The CDR3 length is 14 residues. CDR1 is MNHNY and CDR2 is SVGAGI in the germline V gene (reference sequence). As DNA, the CDR3 is TGTGCCAGCAGTTACCCAGATAGCAATCAGCCCCAGCATTTT. Translated, it gives CASSYPDSNQPQHF.

The V call is TRBV5-4, the J call TRBJ2-7, with 9 positions matching TRBD2. With 0 bases clipped from V and 4 bases from J, the junction kept 2 bases outside the gene matches. The CDR3 consists of 14 residues. Germline CDR1 and CDR2: SGHNT and YYREEE (reference sequence). The chain's CDR3 is CASSLGRGGYEQYF. The CDR3, as DNA: TGTGCCAGCAGCTTGGGGCGGGGGGGTTACGAGCAGTACTTC.

The table lists this clone with a count of one. This rearrangement joins TRBV7-3 to TRBJ1-1; 7 nucleotides line up with TRBD1. The CDR3 spans 13 residues. J lost 6 bases, V lost 3 bases, and 4 bases had no gene match. Germline values: CDR1 SGHTA, CDR2 FQGTGA. CDR3 sequence reads: CASSFRTGSEAFF. The CDR3 coding sequence is TGTGCCAGCAGCTTCCGGACAGGCTCTGAAGCTTTCTTT.

This chain uses TRBV9 with TRBJ2-2, with D maybe TRBD2 (5 bases). V shed 3 bases and J shed 5 bases, with 11 bases lying between them. The germline gives CDR1 SGDLS, CDR2 YYNGEE. The CDR3 extends over 14 amino acids. CDR3: CASSGRERTGELFF. DNA for the CDR3: TGTGCCAGCAGCGGACGGGAACGGACCGGGGAGCTGTTTTTT.

The chain links TRBV27 to TRBJ2-7; the match to TRBD1 covers 9 bases. Germline-derived CDR1 and CDR2 are MNHEY and SMNVEV (reference sequence). The trim removed 6 bases at V and 2 bases at J, leaving 2 bases unmatched. CDR3 length: 13 amino acids. In nucleotides, the CDR3 is TGTGCCAGCAGCCGGGACAGGGCCTACGAGCAGTACTTC. It translates to CASSRDRAYEQYF.

The gene calls are TRBV2 and TRBJ1-5; D gene unclear. The germline gives CDR1 SNHLY, CDR2 FYNNEI. The CDR3 extends over 14 amino acids. V was shortened by 3 bases and J by 6 bases, with 12 bases between the two germline ends. The CDR3 DNA reads as TGTGCCAGCAGTGAGTCTGGGAGGGTTCAGCCCCAGCATTTT. Residues: CASSESGRVQPQHF.

J is TRBJ2-1 and V is TRBV10-3; D possibly corresponds to TRBD2 (5 bases). This CDR3 region has 12 residues. Germline CDR1 and CDR2: ENHRY and SYGVKD. Trimming removed 10 bases at V and 2 bases at J, with 9 bases between. The CDR3 here is CATSGTYNEQFF. The CDR3 DNA sequence: TGTGCCACCAGCGGTACCTACAATGAGCAGTTCTTC.

The rearrangement uses TRBV25-1 and TRBJ1-5, with 9 positions matching TRBD1. From germline, CDR1 is MGHDK and CDR2 SYGVNS. V was clipped by 0 bases and J by 9 bases; unmatched bases: 3. The CDR3 has 14 residues. CDR3 sequence (DNA): TGTGCCAGCAGTGAATATAGGGACAGGGCGCCCCAGCATTTT. Translation: CASSEYRDRAPQHF.